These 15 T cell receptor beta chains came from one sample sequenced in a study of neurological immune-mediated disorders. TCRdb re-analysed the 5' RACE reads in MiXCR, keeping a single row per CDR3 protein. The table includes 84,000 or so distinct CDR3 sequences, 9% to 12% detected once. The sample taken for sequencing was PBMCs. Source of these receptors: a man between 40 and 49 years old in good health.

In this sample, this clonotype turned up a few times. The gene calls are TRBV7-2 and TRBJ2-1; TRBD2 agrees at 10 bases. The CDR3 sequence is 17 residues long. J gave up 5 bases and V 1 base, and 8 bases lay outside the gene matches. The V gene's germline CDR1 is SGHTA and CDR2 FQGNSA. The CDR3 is CASSLGVLAGDDNEQFF. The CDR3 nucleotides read TGTGCCAGCAGCTTAGGGGTCCTAGCGGGAGACGACAATGAGCAGTTCTTC.

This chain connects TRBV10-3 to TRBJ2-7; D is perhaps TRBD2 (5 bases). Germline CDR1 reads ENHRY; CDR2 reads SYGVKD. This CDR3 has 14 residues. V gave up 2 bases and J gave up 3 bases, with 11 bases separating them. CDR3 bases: TGTGCCATCAGTGAGCGGGCAGAGGGCTACGAGCAGTACTTC. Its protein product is CAISERAEGYEQYF.

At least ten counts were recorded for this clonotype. The CDR3: CASSLGARDGSYEQYF. The CDR3 coding sequence is TGCGCCAGCAGCTTGGGTGCCAGGGATGGTTCCTACGAGCAGTACTTC. The rearrangement links TRBV5-1 to TRBJ2-7; tentative D call: TRBD1 (5 bases). Germline V lookup: CDR1 SGHRS, CDR2 YFSETQ. V lost 0 bases, J lost 1 base, and 14 bases lay in between. The CDR3 sequence is 16 residues long.

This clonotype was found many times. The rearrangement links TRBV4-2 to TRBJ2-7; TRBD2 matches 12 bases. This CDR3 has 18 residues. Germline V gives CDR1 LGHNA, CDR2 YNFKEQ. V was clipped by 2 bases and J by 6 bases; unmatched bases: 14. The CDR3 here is CASSQKDSASGRGGEQYF. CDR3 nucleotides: TGTGCCAGCAGCCAAAAGGATTCGGCTAGCGGGAGGGGAGGCGAGCAGTACTTC.

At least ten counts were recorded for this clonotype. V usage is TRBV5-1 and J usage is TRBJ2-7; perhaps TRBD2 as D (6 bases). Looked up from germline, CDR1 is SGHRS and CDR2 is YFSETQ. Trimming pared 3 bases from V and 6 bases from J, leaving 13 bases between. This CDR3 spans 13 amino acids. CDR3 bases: TGCGCCAGCAGCTATTACACTAGCACCGAGCAGTACTTC. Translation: CASSYYTSTEQYF.

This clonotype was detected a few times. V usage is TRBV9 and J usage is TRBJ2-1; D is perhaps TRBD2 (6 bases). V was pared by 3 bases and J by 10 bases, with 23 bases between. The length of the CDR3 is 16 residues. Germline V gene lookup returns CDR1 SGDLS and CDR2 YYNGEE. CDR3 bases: TGTGCCAGCAGCGCACCGGGGGATACACCCCCGGGAGAGCAGTTCTTC. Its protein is CASSAPGDTPPGEQFF.

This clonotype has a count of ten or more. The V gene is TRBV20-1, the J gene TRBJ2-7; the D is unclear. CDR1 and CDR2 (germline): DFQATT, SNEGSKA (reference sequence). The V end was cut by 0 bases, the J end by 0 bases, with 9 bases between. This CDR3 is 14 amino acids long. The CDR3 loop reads CSARDQASSYEQYF. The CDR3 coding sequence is TGCAGTGCTAGAGATCAGGCGAGCTCCTACGAGCAGTACTTC.

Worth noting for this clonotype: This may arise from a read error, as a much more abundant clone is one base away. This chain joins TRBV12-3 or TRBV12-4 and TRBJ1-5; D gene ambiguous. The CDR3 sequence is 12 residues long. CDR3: CASRYSNRPQHF. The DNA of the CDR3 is TGTGCCAGCAGGTATAGCAATCGGCCCCAGCATTTT.

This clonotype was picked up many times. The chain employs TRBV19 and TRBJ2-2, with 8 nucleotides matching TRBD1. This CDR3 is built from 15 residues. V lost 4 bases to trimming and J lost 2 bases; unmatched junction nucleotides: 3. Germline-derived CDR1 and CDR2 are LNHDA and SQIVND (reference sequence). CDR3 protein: CASSTGTGNTGELFF. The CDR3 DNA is TGTGCCAGTAGTACGGGGACAGGAAACACCGGGGAGCTGTTTTTT.

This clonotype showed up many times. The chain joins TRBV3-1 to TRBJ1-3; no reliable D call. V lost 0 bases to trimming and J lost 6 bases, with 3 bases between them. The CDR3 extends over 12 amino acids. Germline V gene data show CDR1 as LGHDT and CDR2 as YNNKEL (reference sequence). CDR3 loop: CASSQDENTIYF. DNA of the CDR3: TGTGCCAGCAGCCAAGATGAAAACACCATATATTTT.

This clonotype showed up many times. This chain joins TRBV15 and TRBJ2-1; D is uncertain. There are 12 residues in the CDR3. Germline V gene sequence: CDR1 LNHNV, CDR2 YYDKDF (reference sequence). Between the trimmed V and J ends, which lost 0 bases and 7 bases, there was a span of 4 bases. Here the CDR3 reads CATSRDHNEQFF. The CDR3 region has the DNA TGTGCCACCAGCAGAGATCATAATGAGCAGTTCTTC. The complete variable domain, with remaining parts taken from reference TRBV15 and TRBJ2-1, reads DAMVIQNPRYQVTQFGKPVTLSCSQTLNHNVMYWYQQKSSQAPKLLFHYYDKDFNNEADTPDNFQSRRPNTSFCFLDIRSPGLGDTAMYLCATSRDHNEQFFGPGTRLTVL.

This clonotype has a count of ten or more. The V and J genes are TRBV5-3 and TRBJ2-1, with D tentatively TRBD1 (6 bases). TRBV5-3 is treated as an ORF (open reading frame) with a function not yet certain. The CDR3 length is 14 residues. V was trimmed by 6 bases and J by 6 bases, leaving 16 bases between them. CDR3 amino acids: CARTWGQPPNEQFF. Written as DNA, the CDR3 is TGTGCCAGAACCTGGGGGCAGCCGCCCAATGAGCAGTTCTTC.

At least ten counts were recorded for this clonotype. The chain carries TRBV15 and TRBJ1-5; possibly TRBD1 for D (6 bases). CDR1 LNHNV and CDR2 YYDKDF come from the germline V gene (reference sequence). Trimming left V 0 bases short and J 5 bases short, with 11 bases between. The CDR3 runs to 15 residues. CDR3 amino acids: CATSRENREDQPQHF. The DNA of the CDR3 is TGTGCCACCAGCAGAGAAAACAGGGAGGATCAGCCCCAGCATTTT.

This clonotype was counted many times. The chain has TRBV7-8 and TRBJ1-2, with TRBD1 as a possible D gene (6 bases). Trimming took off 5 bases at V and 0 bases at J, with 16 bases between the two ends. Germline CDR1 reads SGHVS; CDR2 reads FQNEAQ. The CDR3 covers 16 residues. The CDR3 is CASSPQGMSANYGYTF. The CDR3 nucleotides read TGTGCCAGCAGCCCGCAGGGGATGTCAGCTAACTATGGCTACACCTTC.

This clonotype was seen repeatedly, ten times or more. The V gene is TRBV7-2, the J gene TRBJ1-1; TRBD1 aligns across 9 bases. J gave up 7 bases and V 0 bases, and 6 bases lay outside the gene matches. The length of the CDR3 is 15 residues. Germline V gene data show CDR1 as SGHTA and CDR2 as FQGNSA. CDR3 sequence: CASSLAPGQGFEAFF. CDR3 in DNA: TGTGCCAGCAGCTTAGCCCCGGGACAGGGTTTTGAAGCTTTCTTT.